Presented here are 2 T cell receptor beta chains from one specimen sequenced in a study of Graves' ophthalmopathy and Graves' hyperthyroidism. The study amplified TCR beta CDR3 regions using RNA transcripts. RT-PCR with HTBI primers came first, then second-round multiplex PCR. TCRdb itself ran the multiplex PCR reads through MiXCR, one entry per CDR3 protein. This table holds 600,000 to 700,000 distinct CDR3 sequences, about 38% found once. The specimen sequenced was peripheral blood. The receptors were gathered from an adult man with Graves' ophthalmopathy.

Note on this clonotype: A much bigger clone sits one base away, suggesting this may be a read error. The V gene is TRBV5-1, the J gene TRBJ1-3; D gene unclear. This CDR3 has 14 residues. V lost 3 bases and J 5 bases, leaving 12 bases between the germline ends. Germline V gene lookup returns CDR1 SGHRS and CDR2 YFSETQ. CDR3 sequence (DNA): TGCGCCAGCAGCTCCCATGAGGGCCGAAACACCATATATTTT. This encodes CASSSHEGRNTIYF.

The sample holds many counts of this clonotype. The V gene is TRBV10-3, the J gene TRBJ2-5, with a tentative D call TRBD2 (6 bases). The germline gives CDR1 ENHRY, CDR2 SYGVKD. The CDR3 contains 16 residues. V dropped 4 bases and J dropped 5 bases, with 20 bases sitting between them. In DNA form, the CDR3 reads TGTGCCATCAGTGGGGGGGACTCCTTTAATCGGGAGACCCAGTACTTC. Translated: CAISGGDSFNRETQYF.